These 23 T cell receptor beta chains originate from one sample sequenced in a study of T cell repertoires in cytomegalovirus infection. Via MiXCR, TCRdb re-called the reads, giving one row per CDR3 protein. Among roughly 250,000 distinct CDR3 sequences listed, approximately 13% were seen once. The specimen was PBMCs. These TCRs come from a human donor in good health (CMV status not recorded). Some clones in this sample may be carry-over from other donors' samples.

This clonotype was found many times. CDR3 protein: CASSLGGIDQPQHF. In nucleotides, the CDR3 is TGTGCCAGCAGCTTAGGAGGAATTGATCAGCCCCAGCATTTT. The chain has TRBV7-8 and TRBJ1-5; D ambiguous. There are 14 residues in the CDR3. Germline loops: CDR1 SGHVS, CDR2 FQNEAQ. The ends were cut back, 1 base at V and 5 bases at J, with 9 bases in the middle.

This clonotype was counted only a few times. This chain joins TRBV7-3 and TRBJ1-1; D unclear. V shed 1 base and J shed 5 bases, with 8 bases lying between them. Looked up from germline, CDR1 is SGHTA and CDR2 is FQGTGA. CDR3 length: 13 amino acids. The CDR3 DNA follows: TGTGCCAGCAGCTTAAACAAGGGAACTGAAGCTTTCTTT. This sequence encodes CASSLNKGTEAFF.

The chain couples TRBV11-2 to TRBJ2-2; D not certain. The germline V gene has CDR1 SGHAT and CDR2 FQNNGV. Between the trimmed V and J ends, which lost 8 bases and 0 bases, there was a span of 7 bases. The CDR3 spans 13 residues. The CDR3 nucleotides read TGTGCCAGCGGCATTACGAACACCGGGGAGCTGTTTTTT. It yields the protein CASGITNTGELFF.

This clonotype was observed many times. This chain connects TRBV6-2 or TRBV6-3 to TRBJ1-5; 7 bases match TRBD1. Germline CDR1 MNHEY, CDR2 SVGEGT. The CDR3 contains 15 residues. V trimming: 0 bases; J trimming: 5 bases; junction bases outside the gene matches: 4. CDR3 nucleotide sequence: TGTGCCAGCAGTTACTCACAGGGGAGTCATCAGCCCCAGCATTTT. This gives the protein CASSYSQGSHQPQHF.

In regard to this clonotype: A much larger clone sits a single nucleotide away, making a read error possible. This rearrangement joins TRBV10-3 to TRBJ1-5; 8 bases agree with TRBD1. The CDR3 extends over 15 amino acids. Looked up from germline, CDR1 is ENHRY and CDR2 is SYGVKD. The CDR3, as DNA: TGTGCCATCAGTCCCGCCGACAGGGGCCCCCAGCTCCAGCATTTT. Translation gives CAISPADRGPQLQHF.

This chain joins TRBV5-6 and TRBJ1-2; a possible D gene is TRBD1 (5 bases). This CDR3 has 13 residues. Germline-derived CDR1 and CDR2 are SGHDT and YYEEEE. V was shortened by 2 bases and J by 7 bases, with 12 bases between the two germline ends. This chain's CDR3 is CASSLRGGAGYTF. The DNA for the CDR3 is TGTGCCAGCAGCTTAAGAGGAGGGGCTGGCTACACCTTC.

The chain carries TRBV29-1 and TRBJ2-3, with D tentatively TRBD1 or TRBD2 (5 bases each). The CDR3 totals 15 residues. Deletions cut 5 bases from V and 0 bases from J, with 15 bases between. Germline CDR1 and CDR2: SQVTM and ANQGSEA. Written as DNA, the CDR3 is TGCAGCGTTTCTCCTCCCGAGGGGAGCACAGATACGCAGTATTTT. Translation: CSVSPPEGSTDTQYF.

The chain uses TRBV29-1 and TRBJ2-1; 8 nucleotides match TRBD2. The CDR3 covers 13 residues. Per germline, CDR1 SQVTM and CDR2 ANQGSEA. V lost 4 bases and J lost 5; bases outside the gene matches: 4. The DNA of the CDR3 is TGCAGCGTTGTTACCGGGGGGGACAATGAGCAGTTCTTC. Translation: CSVVTGGDNEQFF.

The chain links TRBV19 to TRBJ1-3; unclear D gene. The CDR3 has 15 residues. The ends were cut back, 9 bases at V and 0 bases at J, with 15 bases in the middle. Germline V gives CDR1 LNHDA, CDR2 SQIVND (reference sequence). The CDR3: CASVTRSGSGNTIYF. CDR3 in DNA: TGTGCCAGCGTGACCAGGTCAGGCTCTGGAAACACCATATATTTT.

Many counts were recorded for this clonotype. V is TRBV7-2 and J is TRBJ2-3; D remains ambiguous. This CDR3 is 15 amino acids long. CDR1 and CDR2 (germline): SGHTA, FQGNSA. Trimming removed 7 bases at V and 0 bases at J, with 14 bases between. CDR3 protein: CASKGWISSTDTQYF. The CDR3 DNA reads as TGTGCCAGCAAGGGTTGGATTTCTAGCACAGATACGCAGTATTTT. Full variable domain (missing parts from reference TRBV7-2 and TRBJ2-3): GAGVSQSPSNKVTEKGKDVELRCDPISGHTALYWYRQSLGQGLEFLIYFQGNSAPDKSGLPSDRFSAERTGGSVSTLTIQRTQQEDSAVYLCASKGWISSTDTQYFGPGTRLTVL.

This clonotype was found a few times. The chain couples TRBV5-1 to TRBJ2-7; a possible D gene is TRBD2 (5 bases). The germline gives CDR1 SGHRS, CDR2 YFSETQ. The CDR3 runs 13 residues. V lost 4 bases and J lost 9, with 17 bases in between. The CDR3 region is CASSAAASFPQYF. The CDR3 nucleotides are TGCGCCAGCAGCGCGGCGGCTAGCTTCCCGCAGTACTTC.

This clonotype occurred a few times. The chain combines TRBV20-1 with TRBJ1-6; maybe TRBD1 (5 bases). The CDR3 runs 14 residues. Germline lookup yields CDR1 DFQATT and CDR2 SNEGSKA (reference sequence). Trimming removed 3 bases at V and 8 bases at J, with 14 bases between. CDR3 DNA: TGCAGTGCTAGCAGGGCTGGTCAGGATTCACCCCTCCACTTT. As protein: CSASRAGQDSPLHF.

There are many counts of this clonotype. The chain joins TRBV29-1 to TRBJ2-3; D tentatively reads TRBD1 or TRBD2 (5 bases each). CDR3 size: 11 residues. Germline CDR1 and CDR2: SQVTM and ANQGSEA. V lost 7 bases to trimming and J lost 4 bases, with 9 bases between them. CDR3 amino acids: CSAGAADTQYF. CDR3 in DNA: TGCAGCGCCGGGGCCGCAGATACGCAGTATTTT.

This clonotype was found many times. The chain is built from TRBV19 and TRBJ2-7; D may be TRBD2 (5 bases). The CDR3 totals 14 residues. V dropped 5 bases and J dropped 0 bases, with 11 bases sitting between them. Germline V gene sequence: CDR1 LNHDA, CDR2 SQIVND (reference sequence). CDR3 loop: CASSAGVVSYEQYF. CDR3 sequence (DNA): TGTGCCAGTAGTGCCGGGGTCGTCTCCTACGAGCAGTACTTC.

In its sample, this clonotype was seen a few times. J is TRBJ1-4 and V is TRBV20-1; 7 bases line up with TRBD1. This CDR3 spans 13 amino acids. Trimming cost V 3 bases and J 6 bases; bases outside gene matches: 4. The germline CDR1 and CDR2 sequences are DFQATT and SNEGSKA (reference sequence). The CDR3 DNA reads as TGCAGTGCTAGGCACGGGACAGATGAAAAACTGTTTTTT. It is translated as CSARHGTDEKLFF.

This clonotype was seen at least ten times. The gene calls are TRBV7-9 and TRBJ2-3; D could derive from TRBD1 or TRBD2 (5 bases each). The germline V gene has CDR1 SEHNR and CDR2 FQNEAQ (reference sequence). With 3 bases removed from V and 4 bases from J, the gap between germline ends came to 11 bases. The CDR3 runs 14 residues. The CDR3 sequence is CASSLVGRPDTQYF. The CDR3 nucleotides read TGTGCCAGCAGCTTGGTGGGACGCCCAGATACGCAGTATTTT.

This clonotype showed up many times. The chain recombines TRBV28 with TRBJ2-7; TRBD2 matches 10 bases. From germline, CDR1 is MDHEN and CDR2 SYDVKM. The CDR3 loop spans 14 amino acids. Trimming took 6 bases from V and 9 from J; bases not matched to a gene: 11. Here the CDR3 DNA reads TGTGCCAGCAGGGGGAAGCTAGCGGGAGACGGGCAGTACTTC. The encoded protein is CASRGKLAGDGQYF. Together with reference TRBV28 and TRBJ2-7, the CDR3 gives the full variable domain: DVKVTQSSRYLVKRTGEKVFLECVQDMDHENMFWYRQDPGLGLRLIYFSYDVKMKEKGDIPEGYSVSREKKERFSLILESASTNQTSMYLCASRGKLAGDGQYFGPGTRLTVT.

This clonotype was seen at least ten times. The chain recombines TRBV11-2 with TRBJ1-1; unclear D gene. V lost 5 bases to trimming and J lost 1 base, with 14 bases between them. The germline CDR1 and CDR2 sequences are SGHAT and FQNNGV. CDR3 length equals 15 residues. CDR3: CASSPNLKQNTEAFF. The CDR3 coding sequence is TGTGCCAGCAGCCCTAATCTGAAACAGAACACTGAAGCTTTCTTT.

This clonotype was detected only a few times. CDR3 DNA: TGTGCCAGCAGCCCCCTCGGGACAGGGTCCTATGGCTACACCTTC. It is translated as CASSPLGTGSYGYTF. This chain links TRBV7-9 with TRBJ1-2; 9 nucleotides align to TRBD1. The ends lost 5 bases at V and 4 bases at J; junction bases unmatched: 8. This CDR3 region has 15 residues. Germline CDR1 SEHNR, CDR2 FQNEAQ (reference sequence).

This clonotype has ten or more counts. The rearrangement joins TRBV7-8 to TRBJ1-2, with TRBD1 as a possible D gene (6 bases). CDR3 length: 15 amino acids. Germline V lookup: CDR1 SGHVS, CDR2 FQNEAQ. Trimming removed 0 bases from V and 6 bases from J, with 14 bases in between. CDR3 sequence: CASSLAGQGRNGYTF. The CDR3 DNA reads TGTGCCAGCAGCTTAGCGGGGCAGGGGAGAAATGGCTACACCTTC.

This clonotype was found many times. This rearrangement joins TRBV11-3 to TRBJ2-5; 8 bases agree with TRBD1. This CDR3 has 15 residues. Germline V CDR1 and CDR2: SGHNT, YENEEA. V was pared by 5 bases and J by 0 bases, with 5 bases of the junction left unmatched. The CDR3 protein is CASSARQGYQETQYF. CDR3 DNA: TGTGCCAGCAGCGCCCGACAGGGGTACCAAGAGACCCAGTACTTC.

The CDR3 DNA reads TGCAGCGTTGAATTCAGGGAAAAACTGTTTTTT. Protein: CSVEFREKLFF. V usage is TRBV29-1 and J usage is TRBJ1-4; D is unresolved. The V end was cut by 2 bases, the J end by 8 bases, with 6 bases between. From germline, CDR1 is SQVTM and CDR2 ANQGSEA. This CDR3 has 11 amino acids.

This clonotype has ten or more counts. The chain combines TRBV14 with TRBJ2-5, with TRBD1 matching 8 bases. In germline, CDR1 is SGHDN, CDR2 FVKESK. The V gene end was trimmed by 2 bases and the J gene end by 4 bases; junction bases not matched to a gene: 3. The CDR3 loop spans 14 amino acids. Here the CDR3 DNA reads TGTGCCAGCAGCCAACTAGACAGGGGAGAGACCCAGTACTTC. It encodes CASSQLDRGETQYF.